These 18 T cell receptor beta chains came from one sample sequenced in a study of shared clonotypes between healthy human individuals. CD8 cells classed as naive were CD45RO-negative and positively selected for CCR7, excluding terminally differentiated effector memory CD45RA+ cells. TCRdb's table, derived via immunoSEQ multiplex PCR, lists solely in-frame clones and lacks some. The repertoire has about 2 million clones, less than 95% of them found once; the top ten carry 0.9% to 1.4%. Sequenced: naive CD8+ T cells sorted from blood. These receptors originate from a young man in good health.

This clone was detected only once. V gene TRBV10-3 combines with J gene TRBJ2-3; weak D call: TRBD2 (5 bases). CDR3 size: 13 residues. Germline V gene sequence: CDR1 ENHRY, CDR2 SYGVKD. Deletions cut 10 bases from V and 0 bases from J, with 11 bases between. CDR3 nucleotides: TGTGCCACGATGGAGGCCAGCACAGATACGCAGTATTTT. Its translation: CATMEASTDTQYF.

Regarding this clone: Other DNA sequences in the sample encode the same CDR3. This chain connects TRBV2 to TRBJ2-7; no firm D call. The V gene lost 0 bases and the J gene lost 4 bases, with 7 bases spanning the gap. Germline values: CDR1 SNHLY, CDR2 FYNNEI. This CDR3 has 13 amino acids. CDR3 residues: CASSEAPAYEQYF. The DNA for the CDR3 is TGTGCCAGCAGTGAAGCTCCCGCGTACGAGCAGTACTTC.

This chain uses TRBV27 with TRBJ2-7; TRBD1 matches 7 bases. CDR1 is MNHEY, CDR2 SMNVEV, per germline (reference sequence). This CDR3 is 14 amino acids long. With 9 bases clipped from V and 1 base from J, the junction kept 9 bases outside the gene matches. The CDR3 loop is CARDRDRPSYEQYF. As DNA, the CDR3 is TGTGCCAGGGACCGGGACAGACCATCCTACGAGCAGTACTTC.

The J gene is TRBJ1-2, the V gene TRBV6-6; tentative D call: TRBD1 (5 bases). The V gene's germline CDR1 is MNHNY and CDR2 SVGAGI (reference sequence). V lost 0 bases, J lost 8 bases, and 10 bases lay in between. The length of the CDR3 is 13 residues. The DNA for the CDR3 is TGTGCCAGCAGTTACTCCGGGGACGGAGGCTACACCTTC. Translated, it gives CASSYSGDGGYTF.

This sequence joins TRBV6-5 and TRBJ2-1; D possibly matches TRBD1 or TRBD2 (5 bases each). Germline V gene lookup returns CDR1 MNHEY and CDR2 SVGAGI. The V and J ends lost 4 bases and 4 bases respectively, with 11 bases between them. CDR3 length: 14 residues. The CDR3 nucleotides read TGTGCCAGCAGTTCGGGGCTGGGTTACAATGAGCAGTTCTTC. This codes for CASSSGLGYNEQFF.

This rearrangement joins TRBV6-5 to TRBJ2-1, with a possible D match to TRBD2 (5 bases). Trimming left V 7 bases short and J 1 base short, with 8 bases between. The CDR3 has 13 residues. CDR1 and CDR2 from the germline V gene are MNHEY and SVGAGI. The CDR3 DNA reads TGTGCCAGCACCACTAGATCCTACAATGAGCAGTTCTTC. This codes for CASTTRSYNEQFF.

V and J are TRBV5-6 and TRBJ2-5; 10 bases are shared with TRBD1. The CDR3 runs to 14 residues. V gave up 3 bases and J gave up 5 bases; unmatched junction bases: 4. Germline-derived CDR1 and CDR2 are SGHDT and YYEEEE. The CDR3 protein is CASSWGQGIETQYF. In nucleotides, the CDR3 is TGTGCCAGCAGCTGGGGACAGGGGATTGAGACCCAGTACTTC.

This CDR3 is CASSSFETALNEQFF. In DNA form, the CDR3 reads TGTGCCAGCAGCTCTTTCGAGACAGCGCTTAATGAGCAGTTCTTC. J is TRBJ2-1 and V is TRBV5-4, with a tentative D call TRBD1 (5 bases). The V gene's germline CDR1 is SGHNT and CDR2 YYREEE (reference sequence). The CDR3 sequence is 15 residues long. With 3 bases removed from V and 7 bases from J, the gap between germline ends came to 17 bases.

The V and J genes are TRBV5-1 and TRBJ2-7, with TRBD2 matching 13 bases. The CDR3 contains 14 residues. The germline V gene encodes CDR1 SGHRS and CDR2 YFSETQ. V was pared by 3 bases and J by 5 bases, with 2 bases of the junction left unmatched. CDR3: CASSWTSGSNEQYF. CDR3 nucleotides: TGCGCCAGCAGCTGGACTAGCGGGAGCAACGAGCAGTACTTC.

The CDR3 DNA reads TGCGCCAGCAGCCAAGGGACAGGGGCCCCTAGCGATGAGCAGTTCTTC. It yields the protein CASSQGTGAPSDEQFF. The rearrangement links TRBV4-3 to TRBJ2-1; 9 bases match TRBD1. The CDR3 sequence is 16 residues long. The germline V gene encodes CDR1 LGHNA and CDR2 YSLEER. The trim removed 1 base at V and 8 bases at J, leaving 9 bases unmatched.

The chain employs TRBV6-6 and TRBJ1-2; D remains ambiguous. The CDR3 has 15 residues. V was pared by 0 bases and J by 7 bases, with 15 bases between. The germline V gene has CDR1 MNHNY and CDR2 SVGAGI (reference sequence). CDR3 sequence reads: CASSYSLTEDVGYTF. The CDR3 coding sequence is TGTGCCAGCAGTTACTCCTTGACTGAGGATGTTGGCTACACCTTC.

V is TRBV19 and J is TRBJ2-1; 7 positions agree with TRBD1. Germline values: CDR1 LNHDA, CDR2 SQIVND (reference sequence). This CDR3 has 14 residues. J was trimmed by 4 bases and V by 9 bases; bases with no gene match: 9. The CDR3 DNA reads TGTGCCAGCAATCAGGGACAGCCTTACAATGAGCAGTTCTTC. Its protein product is CASNQGQPYNEQFF.

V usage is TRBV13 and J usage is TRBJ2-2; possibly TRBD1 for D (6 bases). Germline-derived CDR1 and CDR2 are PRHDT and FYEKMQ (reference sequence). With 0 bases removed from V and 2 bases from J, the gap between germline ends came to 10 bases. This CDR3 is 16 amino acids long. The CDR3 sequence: CASSLGPGHNTGELFF. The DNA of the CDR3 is TGTGCCAGCAGCTTAGGGCCGGGACACAACACCGGGGAGCTGTTTTTT.

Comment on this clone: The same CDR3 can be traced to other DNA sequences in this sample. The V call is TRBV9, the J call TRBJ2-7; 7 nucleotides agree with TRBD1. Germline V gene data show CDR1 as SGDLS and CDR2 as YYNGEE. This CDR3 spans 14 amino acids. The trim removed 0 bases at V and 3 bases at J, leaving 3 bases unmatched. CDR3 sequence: CASSVGTGVYEQYF. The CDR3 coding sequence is TGTGCCAGCAGCGTAGGAACAGGGGTCTACGAGCAGTACTTC. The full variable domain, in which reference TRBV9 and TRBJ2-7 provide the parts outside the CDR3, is DSGVTQTPKHLITATGQRVTLRCSPRSGDLSVYWYQQSLDQGLQFLIQYYNGEERAKGNILERFSAQQFPDLHSELNLSSLELGDSALYFCASSVGTGVYEQYFGPGTRLTVT.

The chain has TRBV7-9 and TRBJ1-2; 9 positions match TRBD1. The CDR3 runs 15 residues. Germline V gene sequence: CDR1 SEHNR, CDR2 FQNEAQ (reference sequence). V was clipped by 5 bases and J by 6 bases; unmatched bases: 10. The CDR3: CASSAGTGKFDGYTF. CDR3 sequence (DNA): TGTGCCAGCAGCGCGGGGACAGGGAAGTTTGATGGCTACACCTTC.

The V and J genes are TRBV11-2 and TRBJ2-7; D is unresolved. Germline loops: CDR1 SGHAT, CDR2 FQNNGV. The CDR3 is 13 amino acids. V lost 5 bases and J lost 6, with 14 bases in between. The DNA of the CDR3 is TGTGCCAGCAGCAATAATGGAGAGGTCGAGCAGTACTTC. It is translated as CASSNNGEVEQYF.

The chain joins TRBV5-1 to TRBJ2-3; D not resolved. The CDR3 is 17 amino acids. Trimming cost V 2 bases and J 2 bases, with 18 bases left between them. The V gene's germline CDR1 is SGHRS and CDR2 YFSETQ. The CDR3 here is CASSFFGIPQNTDTQYF. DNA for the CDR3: TGCGCCAGCAGCTTTTTTGGTATCCCGCAGAACACAGATACGCAGTATTTT.

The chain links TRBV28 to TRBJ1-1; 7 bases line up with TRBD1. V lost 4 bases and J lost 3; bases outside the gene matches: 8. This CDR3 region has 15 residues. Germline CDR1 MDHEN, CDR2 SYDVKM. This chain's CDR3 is CASSSWMDRYTEAFF. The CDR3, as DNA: TGTGCCAGCAGTTCCTGGATGGACAGGTACACTGAAGCTTTCTTT.